The source of this T cell receptor beta chain is a study of blood T cell repertoires in COVID-19. Assay used: immunoSEQ multiplex PCR; TCRdb lists only in-frame clones, some missing. The sample gives approximately 300,000 clones, approximately 81% of which show up once; under 2% is in the top ten. J lost 2 bases, V lost 1 base, and 5 bases had no gene match. Germline V gives CDR1 LNHDA, CDR2 SQIVND (reference sequence). The CDR3 is 16 amino acids. The rearrangement uses TRBV19 and TRBJ1-5; TRBD1 matches at 7 bases. The sample comprised PBMCs or T cells enriched from blood (not recorded which). The source is a woman aged 25 to 39 who had been exposed to COVID-19. The CDR3 spells CASSIGRGQGNQPQHF. The DNA for the CDR3 is TGTGCCAGTAGTATAGGGAGGGGGCAGGGCAATCAGCCCCAGCATTTT. Filled out from reference TRBV19 and TRBJ1-5, the complete variable domain reads DGGITQSPKYLFRKEGQNVTLSCEQNLNHDAMYWYRQDPGQGLRLIYYSQIVNDFQKGDIAEGYSVSREKKESFPLTVTSAQKNPTAFYLCASSIGRGQGNQPQHFGDGTRLSIL.